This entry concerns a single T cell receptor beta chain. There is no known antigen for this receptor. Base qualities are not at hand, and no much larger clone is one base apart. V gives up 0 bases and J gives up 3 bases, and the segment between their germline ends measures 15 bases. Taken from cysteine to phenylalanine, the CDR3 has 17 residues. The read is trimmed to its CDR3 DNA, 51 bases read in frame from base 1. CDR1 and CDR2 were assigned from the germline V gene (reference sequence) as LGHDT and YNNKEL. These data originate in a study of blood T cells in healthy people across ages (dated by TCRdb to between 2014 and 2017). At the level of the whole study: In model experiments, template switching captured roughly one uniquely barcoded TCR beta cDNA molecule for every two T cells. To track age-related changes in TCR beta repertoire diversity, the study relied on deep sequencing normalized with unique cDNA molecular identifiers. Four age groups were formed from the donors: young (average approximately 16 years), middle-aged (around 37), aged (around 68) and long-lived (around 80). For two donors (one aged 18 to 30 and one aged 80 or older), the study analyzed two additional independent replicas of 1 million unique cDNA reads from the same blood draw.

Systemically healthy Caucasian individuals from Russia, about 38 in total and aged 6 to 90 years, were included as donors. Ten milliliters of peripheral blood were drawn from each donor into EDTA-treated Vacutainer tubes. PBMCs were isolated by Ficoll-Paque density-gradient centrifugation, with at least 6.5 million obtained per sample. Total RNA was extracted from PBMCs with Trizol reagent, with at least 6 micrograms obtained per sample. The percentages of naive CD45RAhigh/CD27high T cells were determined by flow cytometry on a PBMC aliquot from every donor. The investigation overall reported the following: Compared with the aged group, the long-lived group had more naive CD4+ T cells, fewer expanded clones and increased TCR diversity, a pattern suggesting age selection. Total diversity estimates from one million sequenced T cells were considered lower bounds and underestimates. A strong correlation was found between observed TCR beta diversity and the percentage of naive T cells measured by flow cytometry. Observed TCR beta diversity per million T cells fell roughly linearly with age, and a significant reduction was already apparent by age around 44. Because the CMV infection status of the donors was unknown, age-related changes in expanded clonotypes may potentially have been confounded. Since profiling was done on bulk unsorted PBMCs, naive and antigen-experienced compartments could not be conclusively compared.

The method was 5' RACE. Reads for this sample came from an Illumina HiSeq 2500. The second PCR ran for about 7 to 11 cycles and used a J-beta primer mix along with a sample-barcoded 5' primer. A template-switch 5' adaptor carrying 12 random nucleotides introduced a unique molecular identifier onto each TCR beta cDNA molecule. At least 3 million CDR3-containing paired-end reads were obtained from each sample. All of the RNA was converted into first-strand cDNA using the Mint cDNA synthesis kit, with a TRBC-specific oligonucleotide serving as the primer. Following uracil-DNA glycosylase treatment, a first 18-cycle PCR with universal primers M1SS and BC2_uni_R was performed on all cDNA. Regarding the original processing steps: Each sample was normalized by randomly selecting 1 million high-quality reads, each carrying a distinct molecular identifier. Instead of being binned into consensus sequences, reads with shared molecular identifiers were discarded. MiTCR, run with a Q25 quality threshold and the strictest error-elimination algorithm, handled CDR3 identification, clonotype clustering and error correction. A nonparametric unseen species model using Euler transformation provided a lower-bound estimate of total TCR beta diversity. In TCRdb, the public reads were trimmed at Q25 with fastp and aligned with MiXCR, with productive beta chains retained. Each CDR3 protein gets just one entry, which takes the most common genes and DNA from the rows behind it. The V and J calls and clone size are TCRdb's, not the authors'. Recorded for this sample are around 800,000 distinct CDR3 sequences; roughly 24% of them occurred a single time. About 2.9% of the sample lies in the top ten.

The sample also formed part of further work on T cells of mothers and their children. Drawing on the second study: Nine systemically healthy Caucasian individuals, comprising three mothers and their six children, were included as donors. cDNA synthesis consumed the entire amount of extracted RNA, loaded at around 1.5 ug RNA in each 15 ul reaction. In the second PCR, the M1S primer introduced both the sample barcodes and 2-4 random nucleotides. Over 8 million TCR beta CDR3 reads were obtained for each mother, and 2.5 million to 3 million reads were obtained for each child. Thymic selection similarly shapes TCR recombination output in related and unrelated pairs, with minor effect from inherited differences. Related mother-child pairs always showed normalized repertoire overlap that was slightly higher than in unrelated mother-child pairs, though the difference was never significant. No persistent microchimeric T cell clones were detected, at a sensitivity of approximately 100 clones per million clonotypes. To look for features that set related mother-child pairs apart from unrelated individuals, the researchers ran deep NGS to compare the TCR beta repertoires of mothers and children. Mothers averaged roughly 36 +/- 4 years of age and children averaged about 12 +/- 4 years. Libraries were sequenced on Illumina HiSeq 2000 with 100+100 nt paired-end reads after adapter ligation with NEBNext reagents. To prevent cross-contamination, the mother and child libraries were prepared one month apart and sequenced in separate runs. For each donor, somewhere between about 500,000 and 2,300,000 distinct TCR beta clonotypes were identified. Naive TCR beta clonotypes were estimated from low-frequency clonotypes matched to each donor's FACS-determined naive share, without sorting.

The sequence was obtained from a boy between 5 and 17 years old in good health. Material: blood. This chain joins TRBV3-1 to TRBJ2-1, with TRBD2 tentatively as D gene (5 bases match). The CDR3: CASSQEGWRRLYNEQFF. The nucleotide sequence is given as TGTGCCAGCAGCCAAGAAGGTTGGAGGAGACTCTACAATGAGCAGTTCTTC.